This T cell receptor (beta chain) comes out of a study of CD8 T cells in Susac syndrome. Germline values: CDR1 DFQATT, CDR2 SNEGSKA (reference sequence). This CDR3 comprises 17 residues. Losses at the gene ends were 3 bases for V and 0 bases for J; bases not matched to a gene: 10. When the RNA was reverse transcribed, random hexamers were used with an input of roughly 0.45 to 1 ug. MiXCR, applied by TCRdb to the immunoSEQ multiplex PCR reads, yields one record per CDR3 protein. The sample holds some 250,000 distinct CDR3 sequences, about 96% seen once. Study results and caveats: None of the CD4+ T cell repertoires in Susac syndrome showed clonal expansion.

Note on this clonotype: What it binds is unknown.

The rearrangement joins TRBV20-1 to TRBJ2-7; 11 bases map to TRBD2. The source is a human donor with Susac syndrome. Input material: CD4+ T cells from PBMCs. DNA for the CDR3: TGCAGTGCTAGCTTCGCTAGCGGGAGGCAAAGCTCCTACGAGCAGTACTTC. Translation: CSASFASGRQSSYEQYF.